This TCR beta chain was captured by sequencing in a study of cytomegalovirus exposure and HLA in healthy donors. The study, taken as a whole, reports: Roughly uniform sequencing depth across donors was assumed, possibly incorrectly. For most subjects, TCR beta sequences were reported to predict HLA-A and HLA-B alleles with accuracy.

On this clone: Its antigen is still unknown. The identical CDR3 is also encoded by other nucleotide sequences in the sample.

In the PCR, 60 Vbeta and 13 Jbeta primers were used. This table comes from immunoSEQ multiplex PCR, and its TCRdb copy is limited to in-frame clones, with some not included. The repertoire table contains approximately 52,000 clones. V lost 0 bases, J lost 5 bases, and 11 bases lay in between. Germline CDR1 and CDR2: SGHRS and YFSETQ. This CDR3 contains 14 residues. This chain connects TRBV5-1 to TRBJ2-5; D perhaps matches TRBD2 (5 bases). Sequencing used PBMCs. The clonotype comes from a woman aged 60-70 years in good health and CMV-seropositive. The CDR3 DNA reads as TGCGCCAGCAGCTTGGGAGGGCTCGGGGAGACCCAGTACTTC. As protein: CASSLGGLGETQYF.